The clone carrying this TCR beta chain was counted only a few times. Its antigen is not identified. V lost 0 bases and J 3 bases, leaving 9 bases between the germline ends. Germline CDR1 is MNHEY and CDR2 is SMNVEV (reference sequence). The CDR3 has 14 residues. Only in-frame clones appear in the TCRdb table, and some are missing; sequencing was by immunoSEQ multiplex PCR. The table includes nearly 110,000 clones, about 85% detected once. These data are taken from a study of T cell responses to AZD1222 COVID-19 vaccine. General study points: Nearly half of unique spike-specific TCRs reportedly avoided B.1.351 and B.1.1.7 mutated regions. Increases in Spike-specific TCR breadth and depth were seen after two AZD1222 doses. Sampling that yielded the repertoires occurred only after the peak T cell response.

The sequenced sample was peripheral blood, obtained 28 days after the second AZD1222 dose. This chain connects TRBV27 to TRBJ2-7; D is possibly TRBD1 (6 bases). This clonotype originated in an adult who received the AZD1222 COVID-19 vaccine. The CDR3 region is CASSLSVGGYEQYF. CDR3 nucleotide sequence: TGTGCCAGCAGTTTATCTGTAGGGGGCTACGAGCAGTACTTC.